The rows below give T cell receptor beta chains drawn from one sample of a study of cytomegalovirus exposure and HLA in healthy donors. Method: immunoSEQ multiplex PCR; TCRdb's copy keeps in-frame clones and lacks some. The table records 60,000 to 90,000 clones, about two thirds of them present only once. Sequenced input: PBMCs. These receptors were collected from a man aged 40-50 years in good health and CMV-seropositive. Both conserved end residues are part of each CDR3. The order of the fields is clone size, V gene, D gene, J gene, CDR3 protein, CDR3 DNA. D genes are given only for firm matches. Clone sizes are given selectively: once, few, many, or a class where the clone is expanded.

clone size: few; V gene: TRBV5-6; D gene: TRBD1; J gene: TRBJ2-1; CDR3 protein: CASSRAGTGGNNEQFF; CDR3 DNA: TGTGCCAGCAGCCGAGCCGGGACAGGGGGGAACAATGAGCAGTTCTTC
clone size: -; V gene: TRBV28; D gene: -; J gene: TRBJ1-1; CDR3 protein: CASSLGGRADTEAFF; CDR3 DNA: TGTGCCAGCAGTTTAGGTGGGAGGGCGGACACTGAAGCTTTCTTT
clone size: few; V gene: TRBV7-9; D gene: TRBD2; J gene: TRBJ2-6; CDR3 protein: CASSLALAGVTGANVLTF; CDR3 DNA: TGTGCCAGCAGCTTAGCGCTAGCGGGAGTAACCGGGGCCAACGTCCTGACTTTC
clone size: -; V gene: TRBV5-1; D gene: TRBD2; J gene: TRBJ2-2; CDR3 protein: CASSDLAGMAGELFF; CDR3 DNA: TGCGCCAGCAGTGACCTAGCGGGAATGGCCGGGGAGCTGTTTTTT
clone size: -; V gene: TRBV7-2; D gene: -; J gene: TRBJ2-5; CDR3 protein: CASSLGTAQETQYF; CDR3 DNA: TGTGCCAGCAGCTTAGGGACAGCCCAAGAGACCCAGTACTTC
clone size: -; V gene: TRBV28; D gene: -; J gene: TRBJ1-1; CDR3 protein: CASRSQGMGTEAFF; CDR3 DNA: TGTGCCAGCAGATCCCAGGGTATGGGAACTGAAGCTTTCTTT
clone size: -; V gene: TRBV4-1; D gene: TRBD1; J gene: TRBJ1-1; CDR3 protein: CASSQAEDRENTEAFF; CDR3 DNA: TGCGCCAGCAGCCAAGCCGAAGACAGGGAGAACACTGAAGCTTTCTTT
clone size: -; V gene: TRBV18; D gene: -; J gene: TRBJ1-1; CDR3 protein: CASSPRVGEAFF; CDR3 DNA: TGTGCCAGCTCACCCAGGGTCGGTGAAGCTTTCTTT
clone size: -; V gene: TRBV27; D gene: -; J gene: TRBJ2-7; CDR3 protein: CASSLSSGGALYEQYF; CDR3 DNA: TGTGCCAGCAGTTTATCTTCTGGGGGGGCCCTTTACGAGCAGTACTTC
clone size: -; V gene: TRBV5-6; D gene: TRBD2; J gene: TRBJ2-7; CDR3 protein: CASSSGLAGGITYEQYF; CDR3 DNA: TGTGCCAGCAGCTCCGGACTAGCGGGAGGGATCACCTACGAGCAGTACTTC
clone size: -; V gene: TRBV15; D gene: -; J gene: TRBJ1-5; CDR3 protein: CATSRAGGVTQPQHF; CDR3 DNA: TGTGCCACCAGCAGAGCGGGGGGGGTTACTCAGCCCCAGCATTTT
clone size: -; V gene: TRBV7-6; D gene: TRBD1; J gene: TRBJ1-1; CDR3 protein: CASSLGGQMNTEAFF; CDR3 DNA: TGTGCCAGCAGCTTAGGGGGACAGATGAACACTGAAGCTTTCTTT
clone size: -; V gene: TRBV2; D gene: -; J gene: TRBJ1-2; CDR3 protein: CADDSAGYTF; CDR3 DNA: TGTGCTGACGACTCGGCCGGCTACACCTTC
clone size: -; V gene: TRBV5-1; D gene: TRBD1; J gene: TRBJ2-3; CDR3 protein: CASSYPRDRGNHTDTQYF; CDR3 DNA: TGCGCCAGCAGCTATCCCCGGGACAGGGGAAACCACACAGATACGCAGTATTTT
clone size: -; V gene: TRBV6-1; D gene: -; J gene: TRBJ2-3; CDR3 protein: CASGGTVADTQYF; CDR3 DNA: TGTGCCAGCGGGGGGACAGTAGCAGATACGCAGTATTTT
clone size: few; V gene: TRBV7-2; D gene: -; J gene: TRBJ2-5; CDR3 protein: CASSLDRETQYF; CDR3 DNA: TGTGCCAGCAGCTTAGATCGAGAGACCCAGTACTTC
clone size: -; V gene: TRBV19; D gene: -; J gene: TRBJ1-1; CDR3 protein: CASSTTLTVLNTEAFF; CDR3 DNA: TGTGCCAGTAGTACCACCCTTACAGTCCTGAACACTGAAGCTTTCTTT
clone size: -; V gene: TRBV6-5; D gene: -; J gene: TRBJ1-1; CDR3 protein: CASRANRIVNTEAFF; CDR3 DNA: TGTGCCAGCAGAGCCAACAGGATTGTGAACACTGAAGCTTTCTTT
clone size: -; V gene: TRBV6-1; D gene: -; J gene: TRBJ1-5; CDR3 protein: CASSETNQGRGPQHF; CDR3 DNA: TGTGCCAGCAGTGAGACAAACCAGGGAAGGGGGCCCCAGCATTTT
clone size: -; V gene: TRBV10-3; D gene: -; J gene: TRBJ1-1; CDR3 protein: CAISATRGTPEAFF; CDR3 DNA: TGTGCCATCAGTGCGACCAGGGGAACCCCTGAAGCTTTCTTT
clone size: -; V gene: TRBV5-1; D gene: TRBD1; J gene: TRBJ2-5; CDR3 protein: CASSPGQGAETQYF; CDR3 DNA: TGCGCCAGCAGCCCGGGACAGGGGGCAGAGACCCAGTACTTC
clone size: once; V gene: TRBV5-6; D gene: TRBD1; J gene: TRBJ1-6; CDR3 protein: CASSARDRGSPLHF; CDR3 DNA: TGTGCCAGCAGCGCCCGGGACAGGGGTTCACCCCTCCACTTT
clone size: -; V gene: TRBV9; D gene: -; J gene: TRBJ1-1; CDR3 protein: CASSAPGHPNTEAFF; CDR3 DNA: TGTGCCAGCAGCGCCCCGGGACACCCGAACACTGAAGCTTTCTTT
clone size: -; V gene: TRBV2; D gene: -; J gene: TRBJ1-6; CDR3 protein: CATAGQRSNSPLHF; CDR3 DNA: TGTGCCACAGCCGGACAGAGAAGTAATTCACCCCTCCACTTT
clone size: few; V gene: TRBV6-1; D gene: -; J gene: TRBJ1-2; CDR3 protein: CASSVLRGRVTTF; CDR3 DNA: TGTGCCAGCAGTGTCCTCAGGGGCAGGGTTACCACCTTC
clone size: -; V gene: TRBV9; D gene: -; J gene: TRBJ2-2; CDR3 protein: CASSVHGYTGELFF; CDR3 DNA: TGTGCCAGCAGCGTACACGGGTACACCGGGGAGCTGTTTTTT
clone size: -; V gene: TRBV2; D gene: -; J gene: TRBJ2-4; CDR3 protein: CASRVAELAKNIQYF; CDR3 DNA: TGTGCCAGCAGGGTAGCGGAATTAGCCAAAAACATTCAGTACTTC
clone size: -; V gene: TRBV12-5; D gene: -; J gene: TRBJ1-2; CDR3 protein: CASGLLSDTGYTF; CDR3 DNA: TGTGCTAGTGGTTTGTTGAGCGATACGGGCTACACCTTC
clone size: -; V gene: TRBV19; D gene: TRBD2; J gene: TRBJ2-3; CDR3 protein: CPRASGASTDTQYF; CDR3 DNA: TGTCCACGGGCTAGCGGGGCTAGCACAGATACGCAGTATTTT